This T cell receptor beta chain was found in a study of T-cell memory formation after mild COVID-19 (dated by TCRdb to the early 2020s). Notes on the research overall: TCR sequence clusters from the two donors were found to be largely donor specific. In a couple of donors, T-cell clones that expanded and contracted after mild COVID-19 were tracked by sequencing TCRalpha and TCRbeta repertoires over time. Two young, previously healthy adult volunteers made up the cohort, one male and one female.

On this clonotype: Its target antigen remains unknown. Base qualities are not recorded, but no much larger clone differs from it by a single base.

Sequencing was performed on an Illumina NovaSeq 6000. Using 5'RACE with constant-segment primers, TCRalpha and TCRbeta cDNA libraries were constructed, with sample barcodes and unique molecular identifiers added in the process. RNA was extracted from every sample with Trizol reagent. Libraries were amplified in two PCR steps, with a second sample barcode and Illumina TruSeq adapters added in the second step. Libraries were sequenced on an Illumina NovaSeq with 2 x 150 bp paired-end reads. Turning to the authors' computational methods: With migec v1.2.7, reads were demultiplexed and then collapsed into UMI-guided consensus sequences. Using mixcr v2.1.11, UMI consensuses were aligned to TRA and TRB V and J templates and then assembled into clonotypes. Expanded or contracted clonotypes were those called significant by both edgeR and NoisET, with noise models trained on biological replicates. For edgeR calls, the thresholds were a false discovery rate-adjusted p below 0.01 and a log2 fold-change of 1. As an exploratory analysis of dynamics, PCA with hierarchical clustering was applied to max-normalized trajectories of the 1000 most abundant clonotypes. Separately sequenced CD4+ and CD8+ repertoires were used to assign a CD4 or CD8 phenotype to each responding clone. Using fastp trimming at Q25 and MiXCR clonotype assembly, TCRdb reanalyzed the public sequencing data and kept in-frame beta chains. Each entry is one CDR3 protein sequence, shown with its most common DNA and genes. What appears here as the V and J calls and clone size reflects TCRdb's work, not the paper's. The sample records about 600,000 distinct CDR3 sequences, less than 25% of which are singletons. The ten largest make up roughly 8.3% of the sample.

PBMCs were isolated by Ficoll-Paque density gradient centrifugation. What the study reported, not specific to this receptor: Balanced CD4/CD8 phenotypes were observed for clones contracting from day 15 to 85, whereas a bias towards CD4+ was observed for a second wave of clones expanding from day 15 to 37. The study covered only a couple of mild cases, and larger cohorts including severe cases with pre-infection samples were considered necessary. Contracting CD4+ clones were found mainly in CM and EM memory subsets, while CD8+ clones were enriched in EMRA. The detection of some responding clones in pre-infection memory suggests that pre-existing cross-reactive memory T cells joined the SARS-CoV-2 response. Whether the second-wave clones peaking on day 37 were SARS-CoV-2 specific was not confirmed.

From the cysteine through the phenylalanine, the CDR3 covers 17 amino acids. Only the CDR3 DNA stays, 51 bases, in frame from base 1. CDR1 and CDR2 are read off the germline V gene as ENHRY and SYGVKD. Relative to germline, V is 3 bases shorter and J is 7 bases shorter, with 19 bases between their ends. This sequence originates from an adult woman who had mild COVID-19 (a few samples of this study predate the infection). The sample titles of this study are shuffled in the database, so cell type and time point are left out; the donor was told from shared clones. The chain was built from TRBV10-3 and TRBJ1-6; 5 matching bases give a weak D call of TRBD1. Material for sequencing was PBMCs or a T cell subset sorted from them (not recorded which). The nucleotide sequence is given as TGTGCCATCAGTGATGGCTCGACCGGCCGGGGGAATTCACCCCTCCACTTT. Its amino acids are CAISDGSTGRGNSPLHF.